This T cell receptor beta chain originates from a study of cytomegalovirus exposure and HLA in healthy donors. Study summary: Early on, a data release was issued that held 80 million or so unique TCRs from HLA-typed donors.

CDR1 and CDR2 (germline): SNHLY, FYNNEI. The junction had 6 bases not matched to a gene; V was cut back by 4 bases and J by 5 bases. The length of the CDR3 is 15 residues. The PCR employed 60 Vbeta primers together with 13 Jbeta primers. Data came from immunoSEQ multiplex PCR; TCRdb stores just in-frame clones and leaves some out. The sample comprises 150,000 or so clones, 79% of which are singletons, and roughly 8% rests with the top ten. Sequencing was performed on PBMCs. The chain links TRBV2 to TRBJ2-1, with 9 bases lining up with TRBD1. This clonotype was sampled from a young man in good health and CMV-seropositive. CDR3 sequence (DNA): TGTGCCAGCAGTGTTACCGGGACAGGGAACAATGAGCAGTTCTTC. Residues: CASSVTGTGNNEQFF.